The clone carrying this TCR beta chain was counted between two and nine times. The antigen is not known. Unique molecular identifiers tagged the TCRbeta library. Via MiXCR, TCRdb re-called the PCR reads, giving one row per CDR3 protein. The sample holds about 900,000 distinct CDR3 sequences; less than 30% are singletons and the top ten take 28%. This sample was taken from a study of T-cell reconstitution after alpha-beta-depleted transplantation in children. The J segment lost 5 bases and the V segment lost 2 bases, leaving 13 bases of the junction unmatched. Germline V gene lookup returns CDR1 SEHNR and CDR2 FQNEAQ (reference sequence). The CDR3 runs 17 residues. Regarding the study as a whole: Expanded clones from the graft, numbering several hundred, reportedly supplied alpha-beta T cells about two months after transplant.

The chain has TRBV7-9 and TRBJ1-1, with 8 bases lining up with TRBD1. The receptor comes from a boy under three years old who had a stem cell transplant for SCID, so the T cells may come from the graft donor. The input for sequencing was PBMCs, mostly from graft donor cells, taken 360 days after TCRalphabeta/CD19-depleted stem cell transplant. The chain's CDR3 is CASSLRGAGGAGTEAFF. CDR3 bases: TGTGCCAGCAGCTTACGGGGTGCAGGGGGCGCGGGGACTGAAGCTTTCTTT. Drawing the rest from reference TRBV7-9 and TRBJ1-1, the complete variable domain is DTGVSQNPRHKITKRGQNVTFRCDPISEHNRLYWYRQTLGQGPEFLTYFQNEAQLEKSRLLSDRFSAERPKGSFSTLEIQRTEQGDSAMYLCASSLRGAGGAGTEAFFGQGTRLTVV.